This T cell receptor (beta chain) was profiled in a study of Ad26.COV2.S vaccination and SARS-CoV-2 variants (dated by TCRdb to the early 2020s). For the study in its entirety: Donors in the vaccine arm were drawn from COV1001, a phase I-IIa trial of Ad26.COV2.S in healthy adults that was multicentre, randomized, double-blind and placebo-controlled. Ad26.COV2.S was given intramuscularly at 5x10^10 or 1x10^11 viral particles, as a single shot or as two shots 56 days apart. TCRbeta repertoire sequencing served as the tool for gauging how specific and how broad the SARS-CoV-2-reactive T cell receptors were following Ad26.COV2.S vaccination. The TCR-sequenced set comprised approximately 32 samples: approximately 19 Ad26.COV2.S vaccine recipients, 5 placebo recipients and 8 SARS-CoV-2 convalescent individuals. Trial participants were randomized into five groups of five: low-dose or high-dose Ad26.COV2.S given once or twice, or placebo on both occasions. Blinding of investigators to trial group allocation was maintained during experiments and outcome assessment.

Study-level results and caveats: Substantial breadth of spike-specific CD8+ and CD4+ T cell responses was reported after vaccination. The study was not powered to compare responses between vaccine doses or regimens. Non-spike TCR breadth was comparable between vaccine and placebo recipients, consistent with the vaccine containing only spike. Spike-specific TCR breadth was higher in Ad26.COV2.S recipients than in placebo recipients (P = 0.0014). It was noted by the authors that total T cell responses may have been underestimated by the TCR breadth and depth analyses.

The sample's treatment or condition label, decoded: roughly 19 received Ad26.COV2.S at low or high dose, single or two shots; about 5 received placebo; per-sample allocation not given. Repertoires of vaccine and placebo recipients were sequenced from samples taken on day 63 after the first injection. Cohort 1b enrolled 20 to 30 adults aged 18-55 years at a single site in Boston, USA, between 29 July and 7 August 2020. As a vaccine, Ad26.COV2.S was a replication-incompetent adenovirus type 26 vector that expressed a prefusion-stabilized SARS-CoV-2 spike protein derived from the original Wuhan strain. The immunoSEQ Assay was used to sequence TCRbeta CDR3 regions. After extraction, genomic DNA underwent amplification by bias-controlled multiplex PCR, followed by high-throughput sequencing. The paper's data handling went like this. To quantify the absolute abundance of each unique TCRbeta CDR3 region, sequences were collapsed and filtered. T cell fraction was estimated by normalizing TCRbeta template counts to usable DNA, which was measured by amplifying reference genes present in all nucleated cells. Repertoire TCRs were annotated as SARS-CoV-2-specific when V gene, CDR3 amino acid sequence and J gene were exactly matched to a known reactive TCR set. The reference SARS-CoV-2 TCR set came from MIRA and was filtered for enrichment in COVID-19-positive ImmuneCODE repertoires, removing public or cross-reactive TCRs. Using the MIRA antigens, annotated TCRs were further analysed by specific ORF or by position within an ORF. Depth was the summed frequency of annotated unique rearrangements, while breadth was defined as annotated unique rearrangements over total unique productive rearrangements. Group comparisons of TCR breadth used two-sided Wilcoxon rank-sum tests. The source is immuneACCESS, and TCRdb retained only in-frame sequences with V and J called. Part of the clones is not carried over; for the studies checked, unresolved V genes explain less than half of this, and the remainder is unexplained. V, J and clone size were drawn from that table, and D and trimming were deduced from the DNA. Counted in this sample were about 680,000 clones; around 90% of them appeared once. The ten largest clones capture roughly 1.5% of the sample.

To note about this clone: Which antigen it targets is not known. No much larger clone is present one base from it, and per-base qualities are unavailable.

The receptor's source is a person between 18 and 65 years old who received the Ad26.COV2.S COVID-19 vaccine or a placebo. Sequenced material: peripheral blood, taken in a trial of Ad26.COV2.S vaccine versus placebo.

Here the CDR3 is given as CASSLDWSRDEQYF. The DNA sequence is given as TGTGCCAGCAGCTTAGATTGGTCCAGGGACGAGCAGTACTTC. The rearrangement combines TRBV11-2 with TRBJ2-7; the D region possibly corresponds to TRBD1 (5 bases align). V is clipped by 0 bases and J by 5 bases, and the sequence between their germline boundaries is 11 bases long. There are 14 amino acids in the CDR3, from cysteine to phenylalanine inclusive. Kept here is only the CDR3 DNA, which spans 42 bases and is read in frame from base 1. The germline V gene encodes CDR1 SGHAT and CDR2 FQNNGV.